The rows below give T cell receptor beta chains drawn from one sample of a study of cytomegalovirus exposure and HLA in healthy donors. Profiled with immunoSEQ multiplex PCR; TCRdb holds only in-frame clones, not every one. Here the sample spans some 170,000 clones, 70% to 90% being singletons. The sequencing sample was made of PBMCs. These receptors all come from a man younger than 40 in good health and CMV-seropositive. Each CDR3 is given with its conserved first and last residue. Each record gives: CDR3 DNA, CDR3 protein, D gene, clone size, J gene, V gene. D genes are given only for firm matches. A clone size is listed for some rows: how often the clone was seen (once, few, many), or a class if it is expanded.

CDR3 DNA: TGTGCCAGCAGCTTGGCCGGTAATCAGCCCCAGCATTTT
CDR3 protein: CASSLAGNQPQHF
D gene: -
clone size: -
J gene: TRBJ1-5
V gene: TRBV5-4

CDR3 DNA: TGTGCCAGCAGTGACTCAAAGGGTAGCGGGGGGGCAGATACGCAGTATTTT
CDR3 protein: CASSDSKGSGGADTQYF
D gene: TRBD2
clone size: -
J gene: TRBJ2-3
V gene: TRBV6-4

CDR3 DNA: TGTGCCAGCAGCCCAGGACTGATTTACAATGAGCAGTTCTTC
CDR3 protein: CASSPGLIYNEQFF
D gene: -
clone size: -
J gene: TRBJ2-1
V gene: TRBV7-8

CDR3 DNA: TGCGCCAGCAGTGAAGGTGGCGGGGGGGCGAATGAGCAGTTCTTC
CDR3 protein: CASSEGGGGANEQFF
D gene: TRBD2
clone size: -
J gene: TRBJ2-1
V gene: TRBV10-2

CDR3 DNA: TGTGCCAGCAGTGGGACAGGGGGCGCAACTAATGAAAAACTGTTTTTT
CDR3 protein: CASSGTGGATNEKLFF
D gene: TRBD1
clone size: -
J gene: TRBJ1-4
V gene: TRBV27

CDR3 DNA: TGCGCCAGCAGCTTGGGAGCAGCGGGGGGCACAGATACGCAGTATTTT
CDR3 protein: CASSLGAAGGTDTQYF
D gene: TRBD2
clone size: -
J gene: TRBJ2-3
V gene: TRBV5-1

CDR3 DNA: TGTGCCAGCAGCCCTAGAGGTAGCAATCAGCCCCAGCATTTT
CDR3 protein: CASSPRGSNQPQHF
D gene: -
clone size: -
J gene: TRBJ1-5
V gene: TRBV21-1

CDR3 DNA: TGTGCCAGCAGCCCCGGGACAGGATTTAATCAGCCCCAGCATTTT
CDR3 protein: CASSPGTGFNQPQHF
D gene: TRBD1
clone size: -
J gene: TRBJ1-5
V gene: TRBV27

CDR3 DNA: TGTGCCAGCAGCGTGGGAACACAAGAGACCCAGTACTTC
CDR3 protein: CASSVGTQETQYF
D gene: -
clone size: -
J gene: TRBJ2-5
V gene: TRBV5-8

CDR3 DNA: TGTGCCAGCAGCCCTCTTGACACCGCTCCCTACGAGCAGTACTTC
CDR3 protein: CASSPLDTAPYEQYF
D gene: -
clone size: few
J gene: TRBJ2-7
V gene: TRBV7-6

CDR3 DNA: TGCGCCAGCAGTTCCGGGACAGGGGGAGGAGAAGGCTACACCTTC
CDR3 protein: CASSSGTGGGEGYTF
D gene: TRBD1
clone size: few
J gene: TRBJ1-2
V gene: TRBV4-3